A selection of T cell receptor beta chains follows, all from one sample in a study of identical twins. TCRdb re-derived calls from the 5' RACE reads in MiXCR, one entry per CDR3 protein. This table holds approximately 670,000 distinct CDR3 sequences, around 6% found once. The sample taken for sequencing was naive T cells sorted from blood. These receptors all come from a man younger than 30 in good health. Each CDR3 is given with its conserved first and last residue. A D gene is named only where the DNA matches it firmly. Clone size, where shown, is once, few, many, or a class for clones that have expanded.

D gene: NA; V gene: TRBV10-3; clone size: many; J gene: TRBJ2-7; CDR3 DNA: TGTGCCATCAGGTTGCACCAAGACTACGAGCAGTACTTC; CDR3 protein: CAIRLHQDYEQYF
D gene: TRBD2; V gene: TRBV5-1; clone size: few; J gene: TRBJ2-3; CDR3 DNA: TGCGCCAGCAGCTTCCGGGAGGGGGATACGCAGTATTTT; CDR3 protein: CASSFREGDTQYF
D gene: NA; V gene: TRBV20-1; clone size: many; J gene: TRBJ1-1; CDR3 DNA: TGCAGTGCTATTACAGGGAGCATTGTAGCTTTCTTT; CDR3 protein: CSAITGSIVAFF
D gene: TRBD1; V gene: TRBV6-1; clone size: NA; J gene: TRBJ2-7; CDR3 DNA: TGTGCCAGCAGGAGGGGACAGAGCTCCTACGAGCAGTACTTC; CDR3 protein: CASRRGQSSYEQYF
D gene: NA; V gene: TRBV12-3/TRBV12-4; clone size: few; J gene: TRBJ2-1; CDR3 DNA: TGTGCCAGCAGTTTAGTTCAGAATGAGCAGTTCTTC; CDR3 protein: CASSLVQNEQFF
D gene: TRBD2; V gene: TRBV5-8; clone size: many; J gene: TRBJ2-1; CDR3 DNA: TGTGCCAGCAGCTTGGGACTAGCGGTGACCTACAATGAGCAGTTCTTC; CDR3 protein: CASSLGLAVTYNEQFF
D gene: NA; V gene: TRBV9; clone size: NA; J gene: TRBJ1-1; CDR3 DNA: TGTGCCAGCAGCGTAGCGATCGGGAACACTGAAGCTTTCTTT; CDR3 protein: CASSVAIGNTEAFF
D gene: NA; V gene: TRBV12-3/TRBV12-4; clone size: many; J gene: TRBJ2-5; CDR3 DNA: TGTGCCAGCAGTTTCACACTGTTTGGACAGTTTCTTAAAGAGACCCAGTACTTC; CDR3 protein: CASSFTLFGQFLKETQYF
D gene: NA; V gene: TRBV6-6; clone size: NA; J gene: TRBJ1-6; CDR3 DNA: TGTGCCGGAGGGTTGTCCTATAATTCACCCCTCCACTTT; CDR3 protein: CAGGLSYNSPLHF
D gene: TRBD1; V gene: TRBV4-2; clone size: many; J gene: TRBJ1-4; CDR3 DNA: TGTGCCAGCAGCCACGGGACAGGGGGCGAAAAACTGTTTTTT; CDR3 protein: CASSHGTGGEKLFF
D gene: NA; V gene: TRBV15; clone size: many; J gene: TRBJ2-6; CDR3 DNA: TGTGCCACCAGAGACTCTGGGGCCAACGTCCTGACTTTC; CDR3 protein: CATRDSGANVLTF
D gene: TRBD1; V gene: TRBV12-3/TRBV12-4; clone size: NA; J gene: TRBJ1-1; CDR3 DNA: TGTGCCAGCGGGGGGGGCGATGACAGGGGCGAACAGAACACTGAAGCTTTCTTT; CDR3 protein: CASGGGDDRGEQNTEAFF
D gene: NA; V gene: TRBV12-3/TRBV12-4; clone size: many; J gene: TRBJ1-2; CDR3 DNA: TGTGCCAGCACCCAACCGGGACACATCTATGGCTACACCTTC; CDR3 protein: CASTQPGHIYGYTF
D gene: TRBD2; V gene: TRBV20-1; clone size: many; J gene: TRBJ2-5; CDR3 DNA: TGCAGTGCTCCTCGGACTAGCGGGATACCTGGGGAGACCCAGTACTTC; CDR3 protein: CSAPRTSGIPGETQYF
D gene: TRBD2; V gene: TRBV6-5; clone size: many; J gene: TRBJ2-1; CDR3 DNA: TGTGCCAGCAGTTACAGATCGAGGACTAGCGGGAGCAATGAGCAGTTCTTC; CDR3 protein: CASSYRSRTSGSNEQFF
D gene: NA; V gene: TRBV4-2; clone size: few; J gene: TRBJ1-1; CDR3 DNA: TGTGCCAGCAGCCAAGAAGGCGGGGTATCCACTGAAGCTTTCTTT; CDR3 protein: CASSQEGGVSTEAFF
D gene: TRBD1; V gene: TRBV14; clone size: many; J gene: TRBJ2-5; CDR3 DNA: TGTGCCAGCAGTCGGACAGGGGGCGGGGTGGAAGAGACCCAGTACTTC; CDR3 protein: CASSRTGGGVEETQYF
D gene: TRBD2; V gene: TRBV25-1; clone size: NA; J gene: TRBJ2-2; CDR3 DNA: TGTGCCAGCAGCCCCGGGACTAGCGGGATCCGGGTCACCGGGGAGCTGTTTTTT; CDR3 protein: CASSPGTSGIRVTGELFF
D gene: NA; V gene: TRBV28; clone size: many; J gene: TRBJ2-3; CDR3 DNA: TGTGCCAGCAGTAACAAGCGGAGCACAGATACGCAGTATTTT; CDR3 protein: CASSNKRSTDTQYF
D gene: TRBD2; V gene: TRBV19; clone size: few; J gene: TRBJ2-1; CDR3 DNA: TGTGCCAGTAGTGTGATGACTAGCCTCCAGGGCAATGAGCAGTTCTTC; CDR3 protein: CASSVMTSLQGNEQFF
D gene: NA; V gene: TRBV12-3/TRBV12-4; clone size: many; J gene: TRBJ2-3; CDR3 DNA: TGTGCCAGCAGCCCGTGGGGAATCGTTGATACGCAGTATTTT; CDR3 protein: CASSPWGIVDTQYF